This T cell receptor (beta chain) originates from a study of Ad26.COV2.S vaccination and SARS-CoV-2 variants. Study at large: Each vaccinee took Ad26.COV2.S intramuscularly, once or twice 56 days apart.

The count of this clone is one. Its target is not known. Study findings and constraints: Measurements of TCR breadth and depth may have given underestimates of the total T cell responses.

Profiling relied on immunoSEQ multiplex PCR, and the TCRdb table lists in-frame clones only, not all of them. Altogether about 350,000 clones are present, about 88% being singletons, with the ten largest covering 3.3%. The CDR3 has 14 residues. Trimming removed 5 bases from V and 9 bases from J, with 14 bases in between. CDR1 and CDR2 from the germline V gene are SGHVS and FNYEAQ. The treatment was: around 19 received Ad26.COV2.S at low or high dose, single or two shots; 5 received placebo; per-sample allocation not given. Day 63 after the first injection of vaccine or placebo was the sampling time. Boston supplied an adult donor aged 18-55 years. An Ad26 vector was used to express Wuhan-strain SARS-CoV-2 spike as the vaccine.

The V and J genes are TRBV7-6 and TRBJ1-6; D perhaps matches TRBD1 (6 bases). The clonotype originates from a person aged 18-65 years who received the Ad26.COV2.S COVID-19 vaccine or a placebo. The sequences come from peripheral blood, collected in a trial of Ad26.COV2.S vaccine versus placebo. This CDR3 is CASSAGEIISPLHF. The CDR3 nucleotides are TGTGCCAGCAGCGCAGGGGAAATAATTTCACCCCTCCACTTT.